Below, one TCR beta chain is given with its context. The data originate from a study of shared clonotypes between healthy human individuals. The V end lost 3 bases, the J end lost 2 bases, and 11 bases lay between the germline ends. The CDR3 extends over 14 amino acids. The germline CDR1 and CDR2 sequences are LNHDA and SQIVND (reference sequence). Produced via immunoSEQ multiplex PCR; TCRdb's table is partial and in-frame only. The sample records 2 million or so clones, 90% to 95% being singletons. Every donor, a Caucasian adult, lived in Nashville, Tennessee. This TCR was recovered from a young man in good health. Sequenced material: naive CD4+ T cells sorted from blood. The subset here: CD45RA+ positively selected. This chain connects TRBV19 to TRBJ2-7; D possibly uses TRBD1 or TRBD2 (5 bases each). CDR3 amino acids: CASSITGGAYEQYF. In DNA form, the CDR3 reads TGTGCCAGTAGTATTACAGGAGGTGCCTACGAGCAGTACTTC.